This entry features one TCR beta chain sequence. Its antigen is undetermined. The data were obtained in a study of metastatic and nonmetastatic thyroid tumors. Study in general: Samples came from malignant and benign thyroid patients, and repertoires were compared across blood and tumor or nodule tissue.

Each patient came to thyroid surgery without any prior treatment (of any kind). Study-wide results and limits: TCR beta diversity was reportedly significantly higher in malignant thyroid tumors than benign nodules, in blood and tumor.

CDR3 size: 14 residues. V shed 0 bases and J shed 3 bases, with 9 bases lying between them. Germline V CDR1 and CDR2: MGHRA, YSYEKL. Per the authors' pipeline: Using the CDR3 differences seen across clinicopathological groups, the authors built a distant-metastasis classifier for papillary thyroid cancer, which was meant to discriminate distant-metastatic patients. TCRdb called clones again from the PCR reads with MiXCR. The V and J calls and clone size are TCRdb's, not the authors'. Of some 30,000 clones in the sample, around a third are singletons; the top ten hold about 16%. Specimen: tumor tissue. The rearrangement joins TRBV4-1 to TRBJ2-7; D might be TRBD1 (6 bases). The source is a female donor with papillary thyroid cancer or a benign thyroid nodule (not recorded which). Some clones in this sample may be carry-over from other donors' samples. The CDR3 sequence is CASSQDRGVYEQYF. The CDR3 DNA reads TGCGCCAGCAGCCAAGACAGGGGTGTCTACGAGCAGTACTTC.